The TCR beta chain under discussion was sequenced for a study of radiation and T cells in renal cell carcinoma (dated by TCRdb to between 2020 and 2021). For the wider study: The samples were obtained from a clinical trial, where primary renal cell carcinomas were treated with 15 Gy stereotactic body radiation therapy and then removed by nephrectomy 4 weeks afterward. In total, 50 to 55 samples, comprising 25 or so tumors and approximately 27 peripheral blood samples, were subjected to TCR beta sequencing. A total of roughly 3,900,000 unique CDR3 nucleotide sequences, encoding some 2,700,000 unique CDR3 amino acid sequences, were found across all 55 or so samples. Paper-wide results and their limitations: With a single-armed trial design, the study had no way to address how radiation dose or scheduling affects the TCR repertoire. An increase in top tumor clonotypes in blood was observed from baseline to 2 weeks post-radiation, followed by contraction by 4 weeks, which was taken to suggest transient expansion of tumor-resident clones. Tracking of blood repertoire dynamics stopped at roughly 29 days after treatment, with no follow-up past that point. Because pretreatment tumor biopsies were not available, the study could not determine whether clonotypes were already present within the tumor at baseline.

As to this clone: Its antigen is unknown. Base quality data are lacking; no much larger clone is found one base away.

What the time point label conveys for this sample: blood 2 weeks post-SBRT. In the paper's terms, the treatment or condition label means: 15 Gy SBRT to primary tumor, nephrectomy 4 weeks later. To follow tumor-enriched clonotypes, serial peripheral blood was collected from radiation-treated patients at baseline and at 2 weeks and 4 weeks after SBRT. Renal cell carcinoma with clear cell pathology was present in all patients. The QIAamp DNA Blood Mini Kit (Qiagen) was used to prepare genomic DNA for TCR sequencing. The analyses included just those samples that passed every quality control check. TCR beta libraries were generated from genomic DNA with the immunoSEQ kit, following the manufacturer's recommendations. For library preparation, a first multiplex PCR was performed with proprietary primers, followed by a second PCR in which unique barcodes were added, and bead cleanups were performed after each round. Each sample batch included a kit-provided positive control reaction and a negative control reaction. The final libraries underwent checking on an Agilent 4200 TapeStation D1000 ScreenTape, volumetric pooling, and quantification by qPCR. Sequencing was performed on an Illumina NextSeq500 using a MidOutput 150-cycle cartridge, with 156 Read1 cycles, 15 Index1 cycles, and the kit custom primers. The pooled library was loaded at 0.9 to 1 pM with a roughly 20% PhiX control spike-in. On the authors' methods: Vendor-processed data were analyzed in R, and a clonotype was defined as all T cells sharing the same CDR3 nucleotide sequence. In the clone abundance analyses, frequencies were normalized to the 10,000 most abundant clones in each sample. Public T cell clones, which averaged fewer than five per sample, were excluded before analysis. Tumor-enriched and baseline blood-enriched clonotypes were defined by at least a 32-fold difference in abundance between compartments. Clonotypes expanded or contracted between blood time points were identified with a beta-binomial differential abundance model. Tumor-blood repertoire similarity was measured with the Baroni-Urbani and Buser coefficient, and group comparisons used two-tailed Wilcoxon tests in R. TCRdb carries this immuneACCESS record with in-frame sequences only. Its versions omit some clonotypes, under half of them owing to an unresolved V gene in the studies checked, with the rest unexplained. Clonal size and the V and J genes are those of that table, whereas D and trimming came from the DNA. Within this sample are around 80,000 clones, with 82% of them counted one time only. Less than 7% of the sample rests with the top ten.

CDR1 MNHEY and CDR2 SVGAGI are derived from the germline V gene. V is clipped by 8 bases and J by 12 bases, and the sequence between their germline boundaries is 23 bases long. Its CDR3 holds 14 amino acids, cysteine through phenylalanine. CDR3 DNA is the only sequence kept; it has 42 bases, read in frame from the first base. The receptor's source is a man aged 55 to 69 with renal cell carcinoma. The source material was blood, sampled from a patient whose treatment included radiotherapy and nephrectomy. The V and J genes are TRBV6-5 and TRBJ2-1; TRBD2 is a possible D gene, resting on 6 matching bases. CDR3 reads: CASAPRAERALQFF. The bases are TGTGCCAGCGCCCCCCGTGCGGAGCGGGCGCTGCAGTTCTTC.